Shown below are 13 T cell receptor beta chains from a single sample sequenced in a study of technical replicates of blood from several donors. Profiled with immunoSEQ multiplex PCR; TCRdb holds only in-frame clones, not every one. The sample includes tens of thousands of clones, around 96% seen only once; the top ten take roughly 0.34%. The sequenced material came from T cells isolated from PBMCs. All receptors derive from a human donor in good health.

This chain uses TRBV25-1 with TRBJ1-1, with TRBD1 identical over 8 bases. CDR3 length: 14 residues. Germline V gives CDR1 MGHDK, CDR2 SYGVNS. V lost 3 bases and J lost 1; bases outside the gene matches: 1. CDR3 sequence: CASSEDRENTEAFF. In DNA, the CDR3 is TGTGCCAGCAGTGAGGACAGGGAGAACACTGAAGCTTTCTTT.

The genes are TRBV27 and TRBJ1-1; TRBD1 is a possible D gene (6 bases). The CDR3 sequence is 18 residues long. Per the germline V gene, CDR1 is MNHEY and CDR2 is SMNVEV (reference sequence). The V end lost 5 bases, the J end lost 1 base, and 23 bases lay between the germline ends. CDR3 region: CASSPDPTGVLWNTEAFF. The CDR3 region has the DNA TGTGCCAGCAGTCCGGATCCGACAGGCGTTTTATGGAACACTGAAGCTTTCTTT.

The chain has TRBV7-9 and TRBJ2-7; 11 bases are a match to TRBD1. V gave up 6 bases and J gave up 3 bases; unmatched junction bases: 13. This CDR3 has 17 amino acids. CDR1 and CDR2 from the germline V gene are SEHNR and FQNEAQ (reference sequence). CDR3 nucleotides: TGTGCCAGCAGAACCGGGACAGGGGGAGAAGGGAGCTACGAGCAGTACTTC. Protein sequence: CASRTGTGGEGSYEQYF.

The chain uses TRBV4-1 and TRBJ2-7; 10 nucleotides align to TRBD1. CDR1 MGHRA and CDR2 YSYEKL come from the germline V gene. With 3 bases clipped from V and 3 bases from J, the junction kept 5 bases outside the gene matches. This CDR3 is 15 amino acids long. CDR3 loop: CASSQGTGVGYEQYF. DNA for the CDR3: TGCGCCAGCAGCCAGGGGACAGGGGTGGGCTACGAGCAGTACTTC.

The chain links TRBV6-1 to TRBJ1-2; unclear D gene. There are 15 residues in the CDR3. Germline V lookup: CDR1 MNHNS, CDR2 SASEGT. V was shortened by 7 bases and J by 3 bases, with 18 bases between the two germline ends. The CDR3 nucleotides read TGTGCCAGCAACCCCGGGGTGGCTAACTACTATGGCTACACCTTC. It is translated as CASNPGVANYYGYTF.

The chain uses TRBV29-1 and TRBJ2-1, with 8 bases aligning to TRBD2. With V trimmed by 4 bases and J by 4 bases, 3 bases remained unmatched. In germline, CDR1 is SQVTM, CDR2 ANQGSEA. This CDR3 has 13 residues. The CDR3 DNA reads as TGCAGCGTTGGGGCTAGCGGGTACAATGAGCAGTTCTTC. Its translation: CSVGASGYNEQFF.

This clone has a single count. The rearrangement uses TRBV6-5 and TRBJ2-7; D unresolved. The germline V gene has CDR1 MNHEY and CDR2 SVGAGI. This CDR3 has 11 amino acids. Trimming shortened V by 4 bases and J by 6 bases, and 7 bases separated the two germline ends. The CDR3 spells CASSSPSEQYF. The CDR3 nucleotides read TGTGCCAGCAGTTCTCCGAGCGAGCAGTACTTC.

Comments on this clone: Other DNA sequences from this sample encode an identical CDR3 as well. The chain combines TRBV2 with TRBJ1-5, with a weak D call TRBD1 (6 bases). V gave up 10 bases and J gave up 3 bases, with 13 bases separating them. CDR3 length: 13 amino acids. Germline V gene lookup returns CDR1 SNHLY and CDR2 FYNNEI. CDR3 amino acids: CATATGNNQPQHF. As DNA, the CDR3 is TGTGCCACGGCCACAGGGAACAATCAGCCCCAGCATTTT.

The gene calls are TRBV6-5 and TRBJ2-1; D might be TRBD2 (5 bases). CDR3 length equals 13 residues. CDR1 is MNHEY and CDR2 is SVGAGI in the germline V gene. Trimming removed 0 bases at V and 7 bases at J, with 7 bases between. The DNA of the CDR3 is TGTGCCAGCAGTTACTCTTCGGGGAATGAGCAGTTCTTC. Its protein product is CASSYSSGNEQFF.

This rearrangement joins TRBV4-3 to TRBJ2-2; D possibly corresponds to TRBD2 (6 bases). This CDR3 contains 19 residues. V shed 0 bases and J shed 0 bases, with 17 bases lying between them. Per germline, CDR1 LGHNA and CDR2 YSLEER. This chain's CDR3 is CASSQERLAGLSNTGELFF. The DNA of the CDR3 is TGCGCCAGCAGCCAAGAAAGGCTGGCGGGACTCTCGAACACCGGGGAGCTGTTTTTT.

CDR3 loop: CASSQLLAGEQFF. In nucleotides, the CDR3 is TGTGCCAGCAGCCAACTACTAGCGGGGGAGCAGTTCTTC. The V call is TRBV14, the J call TRBJ2-1; 10 bases agree with TRBD2. Trimming cost V 2 bases and J 10 bases; bases outside gene matches: 2. Germline lookup yields CDR1 SGHDN and CDR2 FVKESK. This CDR3 region has 13 residues.

This clone was found once. This chain connects TRBV10-3 to TRBJ2-3, with 12 bases matching TRBD2. The CDR3 sequence is 16 residues long. Germline V gene sequence: CDR1 ENHRY, CDR2 SYGVKD. Losses at the gene ends were 4 bases for V and 0 bases for J; bases not matched to a gene: 2. CDR3 amino acids: CAISASGRASTDTQYF. The CDR3 DNA reads TGTGCCATCAGTGCTAGCGGGAGGGCCAGCACAGATACGCAGTATTTT.

This clone was recorded once. Other DNA sequences in the sample encode the same CDR3. The rearrangement joins TRBV30 to TRBJ2-5; D not resolved. This CDR3 spans 11 amino acids. The V end was cut by 2 bases, the J end by 5 bases, with 6 bases between. Per the germline V gene, CDR1 is GTSNPN and CDR2 is SVGIG (reference sequence). The CDR3 sequence: CAWSPGETQYF. CDR3 sequence (DNA): TGTGCCTGGAGTCCCGGGGAGACCCAGTACTTC.